One and the same sample provided the 30 T cell receptor gamma chains below, sequenced in a study of γδ T cells in repeated Plasmodium falciparum infection (dated by TCRdb to about 2021). For bulk TCR repertoire analysis, Vgamma9/Vdelta2+ and Vdelta2-negative gammadelta T cell populations were isolated by flow sorting from peripheral blood mononuclear cells. Libraries were made using multiplex PCR. Sequenced on an Illumina MiSeq. Clone calls in TCRdb were regenerated from the public reads with CATT, after which identical DNA sequences shared one row. Here the sample has around 27,000 gamma-chain clones; almost 1.5% occur a single time. The ten largest clones represent less than 20% of the sample. Sequencing was performed on gamma-delta T cells from blood. The source is a pool of human donors (malaria-infected and uninfected, not separated).

As to this clone: A read error likely explains why the TCRdb protein, taken from a much larger clone, differs from this DNA's translation at residue 13; the protein shown is translated from the DNA. The rearrangement joins TRGV9 to TRGJP1. TCRdb lists no J gene, so it was determined here by aligning the DNA to germline. The germline gives CDR1 GITISATS, CDR2 ISYDGTV (reference sequence). The CDR3 extends over 17 amino acids. The DNA for the CDR3 is TGTGCCTTGTGGGGGCCACTCACCAATACCACTGGTGGGTTCAAGATATTT. Its translation: CALWGPLTNTTGGFKIF.

This clone was counted many times. The chain joins TRGV3 to TRGJ1 or TRGJ2. This CDR3 is built from 14 residues. CDR1 is VTNTFY and CDR2 is YDVSTARD in the germline V gene (reference sequence). After removal of 3 bases from V and 0 bases from J, the junction contained 5 bases not matched to a gene. The CDR3 is CATWDGSNYYKKLF. For the CDR3, the DNA is TGTGCCACCTGGGACGGCTCGAATTATTATAAGAAACTCTTT.

This clone was counted between two and nine times. The J gene is TRGJP1, the V gene TRGV8. The J gene comes from matching the DNA to germline here; TCRdb lacks it. Germline CDR1 reads VENAVY; CDR2 reads YDSYNSRV. V dropped 1 base and J dropped 1; count of bases not matched to a gene: 3. The CDR3 consists of 15 residues. The CDR3 nucleotides read TGTGCCACCTGGGATAGAACTACCACTGGTTGGTTCAAGATATTT. Its protein product is CATWDRTTTGWFKIF.

This clone was seen at least ten times. This may be a read error: a much more frequent sequence differs by one nucleotide. The sample contains more than one DNA sequence encoding this CDR3. This chain connects TRGV3 to TRGJ1 or TRGJ2. Germline-derived CDR1 and CDR2 are VTNTFY and YDVSTARD (reference sequence). The V gene end was trimmed by 0 bases and the J gene end by 4 bases; junction bases not matched to a gene: 3. The CDR3 totals 13 residues. The CDR3 DNA reads TGTGCCACCTGGGACAGGCGGTATTATAAGAAACTCTTT. Translating gives CATWDRRYYKKLF.

In the case of this clone: TCRdb records a much larger clone's protein for this DNA, with a difference at residue 8 that likely arises from a read error; the protein given is the translation of the DNA. J is TRGJ1 or TRGJ2 and V is TRGV9. The J gene comes from matching the DNA to germline here; TCRdb lacks it. After removal of 3 bases from V and 10 bases from J, the junction contained 9 bases not matched to a gene. The germline V gene encodes CDR1 GITISATS and CDR2 ISYDGTV (reference sequence). This CDR3 contains 12 residues. CDR3: CALWEPRGKKLF. In nucleotides, the CDR3 is TGTGCCTTGTGGGAGCCCAGAGGGAAGAAACTCTTT.

There are a few counts of this clone. One base separates it from a far larger clone, so it is likely a read error. In the same sample, other DNA sequences code for this CDR3. The chain has TRGV9 and TRGJP1. The J gene is not listed in TCRdb, so it was assigned here from a DNA match to germline. Germline CDR1 reads GITISATS; CDR2 reads ISYDGTV (reference sequence). CDR3 length equals 14 residues. CDR3 region: CALWEVVESWFKIF. The DNA of the CDR3 is TGTGCCTTATGGGAGGTTGTAGAGAGTTGGTTCAAGATATTT.

This clone was seen only a few times. This likely stems from a read error, as it lies one base from a far larger clone. No J gene was named, though the V gene is TRGV2. CDR1 is EGSNGY, CDR2 YDSYNSKV, per germline. The CDR3 is 12 amino acids. Written as DNA, the CDR3 is TGTGCCACCTGGGACGGAGATAATAAGAAGCTCTTT. This codes for CATWDGDNKKLF.

Many counts were recorded for this clone. TCRdb's entry gives the protein of a much larger clone, which mismatches this DNA's translation at residue 13, likely from a read error; the protein reported here is translated from the DNA. The rearrangement joins TRGV9 to TRGJP. No J segment appears in TCRdb, so it was assigned here by matching the sequence to germline. This CDR3 has 17 amino acids. From germline, CDR1 is GITISATS and CDR2 ISYDGTV (reference sequence). This CDR3 reads CALWEAHQELGKRIKVF. The CDR3 nucleotides read TGTGCCTTGTGGGAGGCACACCAGGAGTTGGGCAAAAGAATCAAGGTATTT.

There are many counts of this clone. A read error likely explains why the TCRdb protein, taken from a much larger clone, differs from this DNA's translation at residue 4; the protein shown is translated from the DNA. The chain couples TRGV9 to TRGJP. TCRdb lists no J gene, so it was determined here by aligning the DNA to germline. The length of the CDR3 is 18 residues. CDR1 and CDR2 (germline): GITISATS, ISYDGTV (reference sequence). The CDR3 DNA sequence: TGTGCCTTGCGGGACCAGGGCGCTTTTGGGTTGGGCAAAAAAATCAAGGTATTT. Amino acids: CALRDQGAFGLGKKIKVF.

This clone came up a few times. TCRdb shows a much larger clone's protein in place of this DNA's translation, and the two differ at residue 14, likely through a read error; the protein shown is translated from the DNA. This rearrangement joins TRGV9 to TRGJP. This CDR3 is 17 amino acids long. CDR1 GITISATS and CDR2 ISYDGTV come from the germline V gene (reference sequence). Written as DNA, the CDR3 is TGTGCCTTGTGGGAGGTGCAAGGGGGGTTGGGCAAAAAACTCAAGGTATTT. Translation gives CALWEVQGGLGKKLKVF.

This clone was picked up a small number of times. TCRdb assigns this DNA the protein of a much larger clone, which departs from its translation at residue 16; this likely reflects a read error, and the protein shown comes from translating the DNA. The J gene was not called, though the V gene is TRGV9. The CDR3 is 18 amino acids. Per germline, CDR1 GITISATS and CDR2 ISYDGTV (reference sequence). CDR3 in DNA: TGTGCCTTGTGGGAGGTGGAGATGAGAGAGTTGGGCAAAAAAATCGAGGTATTT. Its protein product is CALWEVEMRELGKKIEVF.

There are many counts of this clone. This is likely an artifact of a read error, given a far larger clone one base away. In the same sample, other DNA sequences code for this CDR3. The genes are TRGV2 and TRGJ1 or TRGJ2. This CDR3 comprises 13 residues. CDR1 and CDR2 (germline): EGSNGY, YDSYNSKV. This CDR3 reads CATWDGTRGQLFF. CDR3 nucleotides: TGTGCCACCTGGGACGGGACCAGGGGACAGTTGTTCTTT.

This clone was observed at least ten times. The chain employs TRGV4 and TRGJP2. Germline V CDR1 and CDR2: EGSTGY, YDSYTSSV. The CDR3 runs 14 residues. V lost 3 bases, J lost 3 bases, and 4 bases stayed unmatched. For the CDR3, the DNA is TGTGCCACCTGGGATTGGGGTAGTGATTGGATCAAGACGTTT. As protein: CATWDWGSDWIKTF.

This clone was observed a handful of times. TCRdb lists the protein of a much larger clone for this DNA, which differs at residue 11, so this is likely a read error; the protein given here is translated from the DNA itself. The V gene reported is TRGV3; the J gene is uncalled. The CDR3 is 13 amino acids. Per the germline V gene, CDR1 is VTNTFY and CDR2 is YDVSTARD (reference sequence). The CDR3 nucleotides read TGTGCCACCTGGGACGGTCATGATTATAAGAGACTCTTT. Its protein product is CATWDGHDYKRLF.

Details on this clone: TCRdb records a much larger clone's protein for this DNA, with a difference at residue 9 that likely arises from a read error; the protein given is the translation of the DNA. V usage is TRGV4 and J usage is TRGJ1 or TRGJ2. CDR1 and CDR2 from the germline V gene are EGSTGY and YDSYTSSV. CDR3 length: 13 amino acids. The CDR3 coding sequence is TGTGCCACCTGGGATGGGGGTTATTGTAAGAAGCTCTTT. This encodes CATWDGGYCKKLF.

This clone was seen ten or more times. A read error is likely here: a far larger clone is one base away. Other DNA variants within this sample encode the same CDR3. The chain links TRGV9 to TRGJ1 or TRGJ2. The CDR3 is 12 amino acids. Germline V gene lookup returns CDR1 GITISATS and CDR2 ISYDGTV (reference sequence). In nucleotides, the CDR3 is TGTGCCTTGTGGGAGGCGGGGTATAAGAAGCTCTTT. It encodes CALWEAGYKKLF.

This clone was detected a few times. For this DNA, TCRdb reports the protein of a much larger clone, which diverges at residue 3, most likely from a read error; the protein presented here is translated directly from the DNA. The rearrangement joins TRGV2 to TRGJP2. TCRdb gives no J gene; it was assigned here by matching the DNA to germline. The germline V gene has CDR1 EGSNGY and CDR2 YDSYNSKV. The CDR3 contains 14 residues. The CDR3 spells CAAWDGSSDWIKTF. The CDR3 nucleotides read TGTGCCGCCTGGGACGGAAGTAGTGATTGGATCAAGACGTTT.

This clone showed up many times. The protein given by TCRdb reflects a much larger clone and differs at residue 7 from this DNA's translation, likely from a read error; the protein shown is the DNA's translation. V is TRGV9 and J is TRGJP. CDR3 length: 16 residues. The V gene's germline CDR1 is GITISATS and CDR2 ISYDGTV (reference sequence). J was trimmed by 7 bases and V by 4 bases; bases with no gene match: 7. The CDR3 here is CALWEEPELGKKIKVF. DNA for the CDR3: TGTGCCTTGTGGGAAGAGCCCGAGTTGGGCAAAAAAATCAAGGTATTT.

In regard to this clone: The protein that TCRdb holds for this DNA derives from a much larger clone and differs from the translated DNA at residue 3, which likely indicates a read error; the protein shown here is translated from the DNA. This sequence joins TRGV2 and TRGJ1 or TRGJ2. Matching the DNA to germline supplied the J gene, which TCRdb does not give. Germline values: CDR1 EGSNGY, CDR2 YDSYNSKV. The CDR3 consists of 13 residues. CDR3 amino acids: CAAWDGQSYKKLF. The CDR3 DNA reads TGTGCCGCCTGGGACGGGCAAAGTTATAAGAAACTCTTT.

Ten or more counts support this clone. TCRdb attributes to this sequence the protein of a much larger clone, which differs from the DNA translation at residue 4; a read error is likely, and the protein displayed is translated from the DNA. The genes are TRGV9 and TRGJ1 or TRGJ2. TCRdb gives no J gene; it was assigned here by matching the DNA to germline. The CDR3 spans 16 residues. CDR1 and CDR2 from the germline V gene are GITISATS and ISYDGTV (reference sequence). CDR3 sequence: CALREVIGGAYYKKLF. DNA for the CDR3: TGTGCCTTGCGGGAGGTCATCGGGGGAGCTTATTATAAGAAACTCTTT.

This clone was picked up a small number of times. A far larger clone is just one base off, so this is likely a read error. The V gene corresponds to TRGV3; no J gene was called. Germline assignment: CDR1 VTNTFY and CDR2 YDVSTARD (reference sequence). The length of the CDR3 is 13 residues. The CDR3 loop is CATWDGGAYKKLF. The CDR3 region has the DNA TGTGCCACCTGGGACGGGGGGGCTTATAAGAAGCTCTTT.

This clone is medium-sized. A read error is the likely source, as a far larger clone sits one nucleotide away. The sample holds other DNA sequences that translate to the same CDR3. The chain links TRGV9 to TRGJP2. This CDR3 has 15 amino acids. Germline loops: CDR1 GITISATS, CDR2 ISYDGTV (reference sequence). The CDR3 DNA reads as TGCGCCTTGTGGGAGCCGGTCGGTAGTGATTGGATCAAGACGTTT. Protein sequence: CALWEPVGSDWIKTF.

Comment on this clone: A far more abundant clone sits one base away, making this likely a read error. In the same sample, other DNA sequences code for this CDR3. The J gene is uncalled and the V gene is TRGV9. The germline gives CDR1 GITISATS, CDR2 ISYDGTV (reference sequence). The CDR3 is made up of 12 amino acids. CDR3 nucleotides: TGTGCCTTGTGGGGCCCCTATTATAAGAAGCTCTTT. Amino acid sequence: CALWGPYYKKLF.

This clone showed up just a few times. TCRdb's listed protein matches a much larger clone and diverges from this DNA's translation at residue 8, likely through a read error; the protein shown comes from the DNA. This chain joins TRGV3 and TRGJ1 or TRGJ2. The J gene comes from matching the DNA to germline here; TCRdb lacks it. Germline V gene sequence: CDR1 VTNTFY, CDR2 YDVSTARD (reference sequence). There are 18 residues in the CDR3. V lost 0 bases and J lost 3; bases outside the gene matches: 17. The DNA for the CDR3 is TGTGCCACCTGGGACAGGCGAATGGCCAGGACCCTTTATTATAAGAAACTCTTT. Protein product: CATWDRRMARTLYYKKLF.

This clone was observed at least ten times. This sequence may be a read error, since a much larger clone differs from it by one base. Other DNA sequences of this sample code for an identical CDR3. The chain couples TRGV9 to TRGJP. Germline V gene lookup returns CDR1 GITISATS and CDR2 ISYDGTV (reference sequence). This CDR3 contains 16 residues. In DNA form, the CDR3 reads TGTGCCTTGTGGGAGGTGCTCGTGTTGGGCAAAAAAATCAAGGTGTTT. Amino acids: CALWEVLVLGKKIKVF.

Concerning this clone itself: A far bigger clonotype differs at one base, so this is likely a read error. The same CDR3 is also encoded by other DNA sequences in this sample. The V gene is given as TRGV9, and no J gene call is available. This CDR3 comprises 13 residues. CDR1 and CDR2 from the germline V gene are GITISATS and ISYDGTV (reference sequence). This CDR3 reads CALWEAPIMKKLF. CDR3 nucleotides: TGTGCCTTGTGGGAGGCCCCAATTATGAAGAAGCTCTTT.

For this clone: This DNA's translation and the protein TCRdb lists, from a much larger clone, do not match at residue 16, likely due to a read error; the protein shown is translated from the DNA. No J gene was called, and the V gene is TRGV9. CDR1 is GITISATS and CDR2 is ISYDGTV in the germline V gene (reference sequence). The CDR3 has 18 amino acids. CDR3 in amino acids: CALWEVSQGLSNYYKTLF. CDR3 DNA: TGTGCCTTGTGGGAGGTATCCCAAGGGCTATCGAATTATTATAAGACACTCTTT.

This clone was seen many times. The chain links TRGV8 to TRGJ1 or TRGJ2. The CDR3 runs to 11 residues. Germline trimming cut 3 bases from V and 9 bases from J; bases unmatched to any gene: 5. Germline CDR1 reads VENAVY; CDR2 reads YDSYNSRV. DNA of the CDR3: TGTGCCACCTGGGATTCGGCTAAGAAACTCTTT. It translates to CATWDSAKKLF.

Concerning this clone itself: TCRdb records a much larger clone's protein for this DNA, with a difference at residue 12 that likely arises from a read error; the protein given is the translation of the DNA. No J gene was assigned, while the V gene was called as TRGV9. The CDR3 spans 14 residues. CDR1 GITISATS and CDR2 ISYDGTV come from the germline V gene (reference sequence). The CDR3 loop reads CALWEILHYYKRLF. The CDR3 bases are TGTGCCTTGTGGGAGATCCTCCATTATTATAAGAGACTCTTT.

This clone occurred a few times. TCRdb records a much larger clone's protein for this DNA, with a difference at residue 5 that likely arises from a read error; the protein given is the translation of the DNA. The chain carries TRGV9 and TRGJP. The J gene is absent in TCRdb and was assigned here via DNA matching to germline. J lost 5 bases, V lost 4 bases, and 11 bases had no gene match. Germline CDR1 reads GITISATS; CDR2 reads ISYDGTV (reference sequence). The CDR3 covers 18 residues. The CDR3 bases are TGTGCCTTGTGGGATGTGCAAGCCGAAGAGTTGGGCAAAAAAATCAAGGTATTT. Its protein is CALWDVQAEELGKKIKVF.